The 16 T cell receptor beta chains given below trace back to one sample, sequenced in a study of T cell responses to AZD1222 COVID-19 vaccine. The assay was immunoSEQ multiplex PCR, and TCRdb's table has in-frame clones only and misses some. The table has about 84,000 clones, 70% to 90% seen once; the top ten hold 9% to 13%. This specimen consisted of peripheral blood, obtained 28 days after the second AZD1222 dose. All receptors come from an adult who received the AZD1222 COVID-19 vaccine.

The chain uses TRBV6-5 and TRBJ1-3; perhaps TRBD1 as D (5 bases). Germline values: CDR1 MNHEY, CDR2 SVGAGI. With 5 bases removed from V and 8 bases from J, the gap between germline ends came to 7 bases. This CDR3 spans 11 amino acids. The chain's CDR3 is CASSTGDTIYF. DNA of the CDR3: TGTGCCAGCAGTACGGGGGACACCATATATTTT.

DNA for the CDR3: TGCGCCAGCAGCCAATCCCGGGGGACGGACAACTATGGCTACACCTTC. It specifies CASSQSRGTDNYGYTF. The V call is TRBV4-3, the J call TRBJ1-2; D possibly corresponds to TRBD1 (5 bases). The CDR3 has 16 residues. The germline V gene encodes CDR1 LGHNA and CDR2 YSLEER. V was shortened by 2 bases and J by 2 bases, with 15 bases between the two germline ends.

V usage is TRBV13 and J usage is TRBJ2-2, with 8 bases identical to TRBD1. With V trimmed by 5 bases and J by 1 base, 6 bases remained unmatched. CDR3 size: 16 residues. Germline CDR1 is PRHDT and CDR2 is FYEKMQ (reference sequence). CDR3 sequence (DNA): TGTGCCAGCAGCCCCTCCGGGACAGGGAACACCGGGGAGCTGTTTTTT. It translates to CASSPSGTGNTGELFF.

The J gene is TRBJ1-1, the V gene TRBV3-1 (or the pseudogene TRBV3-2); 12 nucleotides align to TRBD1. This CDR3 is 16 amino acids long. Losses at the gene ends were 2 bases for V and 7 bases for J; bases not matched to a gene: 8. CDR1 is LGHDT and CDR2 is YNNKEL in the germline V gene (reference sequence). The CDR3 here is CASSQRPGQGANEAFF. CDR3 nucleotide sequence: TGTGCCAGCAGCCAAAGACCGGGACAGGGGGCTAATGAAGCTTTCTTT.

This chain uses TRBV5-1 with TRBJ1-2; D call uncertain. V lost 5 bases and J lost 3, with 17 bases in between. Germline CDR1 is SGHRS and CDR2 is YFSETQ. The CDR3 extends over 15 amino acids. The CDR3 here is CASRSYGGIDYGYTF. DNA of the CDR3: TGCGCCAGCAGGTCTTACGGTGGCATCGACTATGGCTACACCTTC.

The sample holds one count of this clone. The genes are TRBV6-2 or TRBV6-3 and TRBJ2-7; 12 bases line up with TRBD2. Germline values: CDR1 MNHEY, CDR2 SVGEGT. V trimming: 6 bases; J trimming: 1 base; junction bases outside the gene matches: 10. The CDR3 consists of 17 residues. As DNA, the CDR3 is TGTGCCAGCAGCCCCGGACTAGCGGGGAGTAGATCCTACGAGCAGTACTTC. It codes for CASSPGLAGSRSYEQYF.

The chain combines TRBV18 with TRBJ2-3; D may be TRBD1 (6 bases). CDR3 length: 14 residues. The germline V gene encodes CDR1 KGHSH and CDR2 LQKENI. Trimming shortened V by 3 bases and J by 0 bases, and 7 bases separated the two germline ends. The CDR3 loop reads CASSPGHSTDTQYF. CDR3 coding DNA: TGTGCCAGCTCACCGGGACATAGCACAGATACGCAGTATTTT.

The chain carries TRBV5-1 and TRBJ1-1; 7 nucleotides match TRBD1. J lost 0 bases, V lost 5 bases, and 4 bases had no gene match. Germline loops: CDR1 SGHRS, CDR2 YFSETQ. CDR3 length equals 14 residues. In nucleotides, the CDR3 is TGCGCCAGCAGGCGGGACAGCCTGAACACTGAAGCTTTCTTT. Translating gives CASRRDSLNTEAFF.

The J gene is TRBJ1-3, the V gene TRBV28, with D unclear. The V end lost 6 bases, the J end lost 0 bases, and 12 bases lay between the germline ends. Germline V gene data show CDR1 as MDHEN and CDR2 as SYDVKM. This CDR3 has 15 residues. CDR3 DNA: TGTGCCAGCAGCCGCGCACAGAACTCTGGAAACACCATATATTTT. Its translation: CASSRAQNSGNTIYF.

V usage is TRBV12-3 or TRBV12-4 and J usage is TRBJ1-4; the D is unclear. CDR3 length: 13 residues. V was pared by 10 bases and J by 5 bases, with 14 bases between. The CDR3: CAIRPPGNEKLFF. The CDR3 bases are TGTGCCATCAGACCCCCGGGAAATGAAAAACTGTTTTTT.

V and J are TRBV5-1 and TRBJ1-2, with 8 bases identical to TRBD1. Germline V CDR1 and CDR2: SGHRS, YFSETQ. The CDR3 runs 14 residues. The V segment lost 5 bases and the J segment 3 bases; nucleotides outside the gene matches: 6. The CDR3 nucleotides read TGCGCCAGCAGAGCCGGGACAGGAGACTATGGCTACACCTTC. This gives the protein CASRAGTGDYGYTF.

Only one count was recorded for this clone. The J gene is TRBJ1-2, the V gene TRBV7-9; D possibly corresponds to TRBD1 (6 bases). The CDR3 sequence is 13 residues long. Germline CDR1 SEHNR, CDR2 FQNEAQ (reference sequence). The ends were cut back, 4 bases at V and 4 bases at J, with 10 bases in the middle. CDR3 nucleotides: TGTGCCAGCAGCTCACAGGGCCCCTATGGCTACACCTTC. This sequence encodes CASSSQGPYGYTF.

This rearrangement joins TRBV19 to TRBJ2-7, with D possibly being TRBD1 (6 bases). The CDR3 is made up of 13 amino acids. Germline lookup yields CDR1 LNHDA and CDR2 SQIVND (reference sequence). V dropped 7 bases and J dropped 5 bases, with 15 bases sitting between them. The CDR3 is CASMHSTGHEQYV. The CDR3 region has the DNA TGTGCCAGTATGCATTCTACAGGGCACGAGCAGTACGTC.

The chain employs TRBV18 and TRBJ1-5; a possible D gene is TRBD1 (6 bases). Trimming removed 0 bases at V and 4 bases at J, with 16 bases between. From germline, CDR1 is KGHSH and CDR2 LQKENI. This CDR3 has 17 amino acids. The DNA for the CDR3 is TGTGCCAGCTCACCACCGCCTCAGGGGCATGGGAATCAGCCCCAGCATTTT. Residues: CASSPPPQGHGNQPQHF.

The rearrangement links TRBV15 to TRBJ1-1; TRBD1 matches at 9 bases. This CDR3 spans 14 amino acids. Germline V gene lookup returns CDR1 LNHNV and CDR2 YYDKDF (reference sequence). With V trimmed by 2 bases and J by 4 bases, 2 bases remained unmatched. CDR3 protein: CATSRNRGPTEAFF. As DNA, the CDR3 is TGTGCCACCAGCAGAAACAGGGGGCCCACTGAAGCTTTCTTT.

The chain combines TRBV7-6 with TRBJ2-3, with TRBD2 matching over 9 bases. The length of the CDR3 is 15 residues. After removal of 5 bases from V and 4 bases from J, the junction contained 7 bases not matched to a gene. CDR1 and CDR2 (germline): SGHVS, FNYEAQ. The CDR3 DNA follows: TGTGCCAGCAGCCCCGGGGGCGGGAGGGCAGATACGCAGTATTTT. Translating gives CASSPGGGRADTQYF.